This TCR beta chain was profiled in a study of blood T cell repertoires in COVID-19. Study-level background: Nucleic acid was either cDNA or gDNA, and it came from T cells, B-cell-depleted T cells, or PBMCs.

Study processing details: Reference gene primer amplification yielded estimated nucleated cell counts. Produced via immunoSEQ multiplex PCR; TCRdb's table is partial and in-frame only. The V and J calls and the clone size are those of that table, but D and trimming were determined from the DNA. The table includes 150,000 or so clones, 80% to 90% detected once. The CDR3 totals 14 residues. Germline V lookup: CDR1 SGHNT, CDR2 YYREEE (reference sequence). Trimming took 2 bases from V and 4 from J, leaving 11 bases between them. The clonotype comes from a man aged 60 to 69 with acute or convalescent COVID-19. What was sequenced was peripheral blood. The genes are TRBV5-4 and TRBJ2-3; D gene unclear. In DNA form, the CDR3 reads TGTGCCAGCAGCTTTGACTGGATTTCAGATACGCAGTATTTT. Residues: CASSFDWISDTQYF.